A single TCR beta chain is shown here with its context. As yet, its antigen is unknown. This sample stems from a study of blood T cells in healthy people across ages. General observations from the study: Getting older went along with TCR beta diversity per million T cells dropping roughly linearly. Underestimates were what the diversity estimates from one million T cells were considered to be.

The V segment lost 5 bases and the J segment 5 bases; nucleotides outside the gene matches: 9. The CDR3 length is 16 residues. From germline, CDR1 is SGHVS and CDR2 FQNEAQ. A second 7 to 11 cycle PCR used barcoded and J-beta primers. A single record per CDR3 protein comes from TCRdb applying MiXCR to the 5' RACE reads. Among about 970,000 distinct CDR3 sequences listed, roughly half were seen once. No fewer than 7 million PBMCs went into each sample. Sample: blood. The sequence was collected from a woman aged 55-69 years in good health. V is TRBV7-8 and J is TRBJ2-3; 11 bases line up with TRBD2. For the CDR3, the DNA is TGTGCCAGCAGCCGAAAACTAGCGGGAGTGGTAGATACGCAGTATTTT. Its protein is CASSRKLAGVVDTQYF.